These 31 T cell receptor beta chains were all obtained from the same sample, sequenced in a study of blood T cell repertoires in COVID-19. The data were produced by immunoSEQ multiplex PCR, yet TCRdb's version contains in-frame clones alone and is incomplete. The sample consists of a few hundred thousand clones, around 80% of them appearing once. The sample taken for sequencing was peripheral blood. The receptors shown here come from a man in his thirties or forties with active or convalescent COVID-19.

The V call is TRBV3-1 (or the pseudogene TRBV3-2), the J call TRBJ2-5; 7 positions agree with TRBD2. J gave up 5 bases and V 1 base, and 19 bases lay outside the gene matches. The germline V gene encodes CDR1 LGHDT and CDR2 YNNKEL (reference sequence). CDR3 length equals 19 residues. This CDR3 is CASSQGGYHSGVGEETQYF. The CDR3 bases are TGTGCCAGCAGCCAAGGGGGTTATCACAGCGGGGTAGGGGAGGAGACCCAGTACTTC.

The rearrangement uses TRBV4-1 and TRBJ1-5; no reliable D call. Trimming removed 0 bases from V and 6 bases from J, with 6 bases in between. The CDR3 sequence is 13 residues long. Germline V gene data show CDR1 as MGHRA and CDR2 as YSYEKL. The CDR3 DNA follows: TGCGCCAGCAGCCAAGATCTATCTCAGCCCCAGCATTTT. This gives the protein CASSQDLSQPQHF.

The V call is TRBV7-9, the J call TRBJ2-7; TRBD1 matches at 9 bases. V lost 3 bases, J lost 2 bases, and 5 bases stayed unmatched. The CDR3 has 15 residues. In germline, CDR1 is SEHNR, CDR2 FQNEAQ (reference sequence). CDR3 bases: TGTGCCAGCAGCTTTCGACAGGGGGGTCCCTACGAGCAGTACTTC. This encodes CASSFRQGGPYEQYF.

This clone was seen only once. The CDR3 region is CASSWQQGAFMLQETQYF. Written as DNA, the CDR3 is TGTGCCAGCAGCTGGCAACAGGGGGCATTTATGCTACAAGAGACCCAGTACTTC. The chain links TRBV7-2 to TRBJ2-5; 9 bases are a match to TRBD1. Per germline, CDR1 SGHTA and CDR2 FQGNSA. The J segment lost 2 bases and the V segment lost 4 bases, leaving 14 bases of the junction unmatched. The CDR3 covers 18 residues.

This clone was recorded once. V gene TRBV6-5 combines with J gene TRBJ2-6; D is ambiguous. Trimming cost V 7 bases and J 0 bases, with 4 bases left between them. The CDR3 consists of 13 residues. The germline gives CDR1 MNHEY, CDR2 SVGAGI. In DNA form, the CDR3 reads TGTGCCAGCACAGTCTCTGGGGCCAACGTCCTGACTTTC. This gives the protein CASTVSGANVLTF.

V usage is TRBV19 and J usage is TRBJ1-5; 8 bases map to TRBD1. The CDR3 runs to 12 residues. CDR1 is LNHDA and CDR2 is SQIVND in the germline V gene (reference sequence). The junction had 2 bases not matched to a gene; V was cut back by 7 bases and J by 6 bases. CDR3: CASNRGAQPQHF. In DNA form, the CDR3 reads TGTGCCAGTAACAGGGGGGCTCAGCCCCAGCATTTT. Full variable domain (rest looked up from reference TRBV19 and TRBJ1-5): DGGITQSPKYLFRKEGQNVTLSCEQNLNHDAMYWYRQDPGQGLRLIYYSQIVNDFQKGDIAEGYSVSREKKESFPLTVTSAQKNPTAFYLCASNRGAQPQHFGDGTRLSIL.

This clone was found once. The V and J genes are TRBV10-3 and TRBJ2-7, with a tentative D call TRBD1 (6 bases). V gave up 0 bases and J gave up 2 bases, with 11 bases separating them. From germline, CDR1 is ENHRY and CDR2 SYGVKD. The CDR3 covers 15 residues. CDR3 in DNA: TGTGCCATCAGTGAGTCGAAATGGGACACCTACGAGCAGTACTTC. Translating it yields CAISESKWDTYEQYF.

V and J are TRBV7-2 and TRBJ2-2, with TRBD2 identical over 10 bases. V shed 5 bases and J 5 bases; nucleotides not matched to a gene: 2. Germline-derived CDR1 and CDR2 are SGHTA and FQGNSA. This CDR3 has 14 residues. As DNA, the CDR3 is TGTGCCAGCAGCATGACTAGCGGGACCGGGGAGCTGTTTTTT. Amino acids: CASSMTSGTGELFF.

This clone was seen only a few times. The chain combines TRBV27 with TRBJ1-5; D may be TRBD1 (5 bases). V was pared by 2 bases and J by 6 bases, with 14 bases between. Germline V CDR1 and CDR2: MNHEY, SMNVEV (reference sequence). This CDR3 spans 15 amino acids. CDR3 amino acids: CASSLASDGGQPQHF. The DNA of the CDR3 is TGTGCCAGCAGTTTAGCGAGCGACGGGGGTCAGCCCCAGCATTTT.

The chain combines TRBV19 with TRBJ1-2; D ambiguous. This CDR3 is 12 amino acids long. The germline CDR1 and CDR2 sequences are LNHDA and SQIVND (reference sequence). V was shortened by 6 bases and J by 8 bases, with 13 bases between the two germline ends. The CDR3 region has the DNA TGTGCCAGTAGCGACTTAACCCAGGGCTACACCTTC. It is translated as CASSDLTQGYTF.

The chain is built from TRBV10-2 and TRBJ2-1, with D tentatively TRBD2 (6 bases). Deletions cut 6 bases from V and 7 bases from J, with 16 bases between. The CDR3 loop spans 14 amino acids. CDR1 is WSHSY and CDR2 is SAAADI in the germline V gene. CDR3 amino acids: CASSQNDRGNEQFF. The CDR3 DNA reads TGCGCCAGCAGCCAGAACGACCGGGGGAATGAGCAGTTCTTC.

The rearrangement links TRBV12-3 or TRBV12-4 to TRBJ1-6; no clear D. Trimming took off 6 bases at V and 9 bases at J, with 12 bases between the two ends. The CDR3 runs to 13 residues. CDR3 DNA sequence: TGTGCCAGCAGAGCCGGGGTAGGTTCACCCCTCCACTTT. It specifies CASRAGVGSPLHF.

The V call is TRBV5-4, the J call TRBJ1-4; D remains unclear. Per the germline V gene, CDR1 is SGHNT and CDR2 is YYREEE (reference sequence). The CDR3 has 14 amino acids. V lost 2 bases, J lost 7 bases, and 12 bases lay in between. DNA for the CDR3: TGTGCCAGCAGCTTCGGCAGCTCGGGTGAAAAACTGTTTTTT. It codes for CASSFGSSGEKLFF.

The chain combines TRBV9 with TRBJ1-2; 11 bases are a match to TRBD1. Losses at the gene ends were 6 bases for V and 7 bases for J; bases not matched to a gene: 5. CDR1 and CDR2 from the germline V gene are SGDLS and YYNGEE. The CDR3 is 13 amino acids. The DNA for the CDR3 is TGTGCCAGCAATGGACAGGGGGCCAGTGGCTACACCTTC. Its translation is CASNGQGASGYTF.

In its sample, this clone was seen a few times. V gene TRBV7-8 combines with J gene TRBJ2-1; 12 bases map to TRBD2. V lost 5 bases and J lost 7; bases outside the gene matches: 9. CDR1 and CDR2 from the germline V gene are SGHVS and FQNEAQ. This CDR3 is 16 amino acids long. For the CDR3, the DNA is TGTGCCAGCAGCGCCCGACTAGCGGGAGTCCCAAATGAGCAGTTCTTC. Protein: CASSARLAGVPNEQFF.

The chain combines TRBV5-1 with TRBJ2-7; 9 positions agree with TRBD1. V was pared by 1 base and J by 5 bases, with 4 bases of the junction left unmatched. Per germline, CDR1 SGHRS and CDR2 YFSETQ. The CDR3 is 14 amino acids. The CDR3 nucleotides read TGCGCCAGCAGCTTGAGCACAGGGGGCGACGAGCAGTACTTC. The encoded protein is CASSLSTGGDEQYF.

This chain joins TRBV19 and TRBJ1-6, with 8 bases identical to TRBD1. Trimming cost V 6 bases and J 10 bases; bases outside gene matches: 17. CDR1 and CDR2 from the germline V gene are LNHDA and SQIVND (reference sequence). The CDR3 spans 17 residues. The CDR3 DNA follows: TGTGCCAGTAGGAAGGTGGACAGGGTAGAGTTTACGTCACCCCTCCACTTT. Protein sequence: CASRKVDRVEFTSPLHF.

The CDR3 region has the DNA TGTGCCAGCAGTCCCTGGGGGACAGGGGAGAGTGTTGGCTACACCTTC. Translated: CASSPWGTGESVGYTF. This chain joins TRBV27 and TRBJ1-2; 10 bases are shared with TRBD1. The ends lost 5 bases at V and 7 bases at J; junction bases unmatched: 13. The CDR3 is made up of 16 amino acids. The V gene's germline CDR1 is MNHEY and CDR2 SMNVEV (reference sequence).

J is TRBJ1-6 and V is TRBV6-5; no clear D. Germline V gene data show CDR1 as MNHEY and CDR2 as SVGAGI. CDR3 length: 15 residues. V was pared by 0 bases and J by 8 bases, with 11 bases between. The CDR3 coding sequence is TGTGCCAGCAGTTACTCGACGAGGGTTTATTCACCCCTCCACTTT. Its translation: CASSYSTRVYSPLHF.

V usage is TRBV5-6 and J usage is TRBJ1-4; D perhaps matches TRBD1 (5 bases). Germline V CDR1 and CDR2: SGHDT, YYEEEE. V shed 0 bases and J shed 8 bases, with 14 bases lying between them. This CDR3 has 15 residues. CDR3 protein: CASSLVGQGGEKLFF. In DNA, the CDR3 is TGTGCCAGCAGCTTGGTAGGTCAGGGTGGAGAAAAACTGTTTTTT.

The chain employs TRBV7-9 and TRBJ1-2; TRBD1 matches 12 bases. The CDR3 covers 16 residues. Germline V CDR1 and CDR2: SEHNR, FQNEAQ (reference sequence). The J segment lost 4 bases and the V segment lost 5 bases, leaving 8 bases of the junction unmatched. The CDR3 sequence is CASSPAGTGGLYGYTF. The CDR3 DNA sequence: TGTGCCAGCAGCCCAGCCGGGACAGGGGGCCTCTATGGCTACACCTTC. Complete variable domain (other parts from reference TRBV7-9 and TRBJ1-2): DTGVSQNPRHKITKRGQNVTFRCDPISEHNRLYWYRQTLGQGPEFLTYFQNEAQLEKSRLLSDRFSAERPKGSFSTLEIQRTEQGDSAMYLCASSPAGTGGLYGYTFGSGTRLTVV.

This sequence joins TRBV24-1 and TRBJ2-7, with 7 bases that match TRBD1. Germline assignment: CDR1 KGHDR and CDR2 SFDVKD. This CDR3 comprises 14 residues. The ends lost 3 bases at V and 2 bases at J; junction bases unmatched: 3. DNA for the CDR3: TGTGCCACCAGTGATCCGGACAGGCCCTACGAGCAGTACTTC. Translated, it gives CATSDPDRPYEQYF.

The gene calls are TRBV6-6 and TRBJ2-7; 9 nucleotides align to TRBD1. This CDR3 is built from 14 residues. The V gene end was trimmed by 5 bases and the J gene end by 3 bases; junction bases not matched to a gene: 5. The V gene's germline CDR1 is MNHNY and CDR2 SVGAGI (reference sequence). CDR3 nucleotide sequence: TGTGCCAGCAGTAGGGGGACAGGGAACTACGAGCAGTACTTC. Amino acids: CASSRGTGNYEQYF.

The chain carries TRBV28 and TRBJ2-1; 10 positions match TRBD2. The germline V gene encodes CDR1 MDHEN and CDR2 SYDVKM. Trimming at V came to 5 bases and at J to 2 bases, leaving 3 bases not matched to a gene. This CDR3 has 15 amino acids. This CDR3 reads CASSRTSGTYNEQFF. Here the CDR3 DNA reads TGTGCCAGCAGTCGGACTAGCGGAACCTACAATGAGCAGTTCTTC.

This clone has a count of ten or more. The chain is built from TRBV18 and TRBJ2-6, with a weak D call TRBD2 (6 bases). The V gene lost 3 bases and the J gene lost 0 bases, with 9 bases spanning the gap. The CDR3 totals 16 residues. CDR1 and CDR2 (germline): KGHSH, LQKENI. The CDR3 DNA is TGTGCCAGCTCACCGGTGGGGGGCTCTGGGGCCAACGTCCTGACTTTC. It is translated as CASSPVGGSGANVLTF.

This clone was picked up one time. This chain uses TRBV27 with TRBJ1-1; D call uncertain. The germline V and J ends were trimmed by 6 bases and 0 bases, with 8 bases remaining between them. Per germline, CDR1 MNHEY and CDR2 SMNVEV (reference sequence). The CDR3 has 13 residues. CDR3 bases: TGTGCCAGCAGCTCCACACTGAACACTGAAGCTTTCTTT. This sequence encodes CASSSTLNTEAFF.

The gene calls are TRBV2 and TRBJ2-5; 12 bases agree with TRBD2. The CDR3 loop spans 17 amino acids. Germline trimming cut 6 bases from V and 4 bases from J; bases unmatched to any gene: 12. Germline-derived CDR1 and CDR2 are SNHLY and FYNNEI. CDR3: CASSERASGRARETQYF. The CDR3 DNA is TGTGCCAGCAGCGAACGGGCTAGCGGGAGGGCCCGAGAGACCCAGTACTTC.

The chain uses TRBV24-1 and TRBJ2-3, with D maybe TRBD1 (6 bases). Germline CDR1 and CDR2: KGHDR and SFDVKD. The CDR3 spans 17 residues. V was clipped by 0 bases and J by 1 base, with 13 bases between them. The CDR3 coding sequence is TGTGCCACCAGTGATTTGAAAGGACCAGGGGGCACAGATACGCAGTATTTT. The encoded protein is CATSDLKGPGGTDTQYF.

This rearrangement joins TRBV5-6 to TRBJ2-7; the match to TRBD1 covers 8 bases. The CDR3 contains 13 residues. Germline V gives CDR1 SGHDT, CDR2 YYEEEE. The junction had 3 bases not matched to a gene; V was cut back by 5 bases and J by 2 bases. CDR3 in amino acids: CASSQGATYEQYF. In DNA form, the CDR3 reads TGTGCCAGCAGTCAGGGGGCGACCTACGAGCAGTACTTC. The complete variable domain, with remaining parts taken from reference TRBV5-6 and TRBJ2-7, reads DAGVTQSPTHLIKTRGQQVTLRCSPKSGHDTVSWYQQALGQGPQFIFQYYEEEERQRGNFPDRFSGHQFPNYSSELNVNALLLGDSALYLCASSQGATYEQYFGPGTRLTVT.

This clone came up once. The same CDR3 also results from other DNA sequences found in this sample. This chain connects TRBV6-5 to TRBJ1-1; perhaps TRBD1 as D (5 bases). Germline V gives CDR1 MNHEY, CDR2 SVGAGI. CDR3 length: 13 residues. V was pared by 0 bases and J by 4 bases, with 6 bases between. The CDR3 reads CASSYSGGTEAFF. CDR3 DNA: TGTGCCAGCAGTTACTCCGGGGGCACTGAAGCTTTCTTT.

Comments on this clone: The sample contains more than one DNA sequence encoding this CDR3. The chain uses TRBV11-3 and TRBJ2-1; D is uncertain. The CDR3 length is 13 residues. Trimming left V 3 bases short and J 4 bases short, with 7 bases between. Germline V gene data show CDR1 as SGHNT and CDR2 as YENEEA. CDR3 sequence reads: CASSLGRYNEQFF. DNA of the CDR3: TGTGCCAGCAGCTTGGGCCGGTACAATGAGCAGTTCTTC.